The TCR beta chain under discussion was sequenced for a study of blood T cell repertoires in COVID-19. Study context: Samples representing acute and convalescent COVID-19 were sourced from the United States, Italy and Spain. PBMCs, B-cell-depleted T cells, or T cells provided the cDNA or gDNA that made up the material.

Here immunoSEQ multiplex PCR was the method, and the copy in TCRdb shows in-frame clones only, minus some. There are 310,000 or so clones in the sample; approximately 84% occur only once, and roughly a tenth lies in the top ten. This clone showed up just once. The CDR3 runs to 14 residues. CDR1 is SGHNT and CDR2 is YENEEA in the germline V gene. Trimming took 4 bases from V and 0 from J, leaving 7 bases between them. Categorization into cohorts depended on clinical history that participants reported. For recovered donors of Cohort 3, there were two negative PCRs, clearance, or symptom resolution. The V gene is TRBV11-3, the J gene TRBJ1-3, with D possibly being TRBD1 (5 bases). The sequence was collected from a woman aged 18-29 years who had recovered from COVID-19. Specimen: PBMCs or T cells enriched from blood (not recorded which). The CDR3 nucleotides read TGTGCCAGCAGCTCGGGACTCTCTGGAAACACCATATATTTT. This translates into CASSSGLSGNTIYF.